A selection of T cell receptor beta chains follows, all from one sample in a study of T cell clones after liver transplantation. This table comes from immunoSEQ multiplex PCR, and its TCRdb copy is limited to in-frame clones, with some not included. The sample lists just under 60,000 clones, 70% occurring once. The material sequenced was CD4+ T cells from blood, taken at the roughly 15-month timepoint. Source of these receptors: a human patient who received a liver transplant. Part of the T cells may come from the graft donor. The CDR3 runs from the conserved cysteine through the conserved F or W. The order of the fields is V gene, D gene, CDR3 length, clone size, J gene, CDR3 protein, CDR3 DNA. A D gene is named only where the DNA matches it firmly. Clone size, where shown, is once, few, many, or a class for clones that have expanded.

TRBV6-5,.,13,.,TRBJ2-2,CASSSVNTGELFF,TGTGCCAGCAGTTCCGTGAACACCGGGGAGCTGTTTTTT
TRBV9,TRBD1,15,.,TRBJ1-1,CASSVGDRGGTEAFF,TGTGCCAGCAGCGTAGGTGACAGGGGTGGCACTGAAGCTTTCTTT
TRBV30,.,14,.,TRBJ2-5,CAWSARPSMETQYF,TGTGCCTGGAGTGCACGACCAAGCATGGAGACCCAGTACTTC
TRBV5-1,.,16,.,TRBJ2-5,CASSSPLGGTQETQYF,TGCGCCAGCAGCTCCCCTTTAGGGGGTACCCAAGAGACCCAGTACTTC
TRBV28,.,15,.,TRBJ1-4,CASSAPDRTNEKLFF,TGTGCCAGCAGTGCGCCGGACAGAACTAATGAAAAACTGTTTTTT
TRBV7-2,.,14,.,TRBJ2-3,CASSLAQFEGTQYF,TGTGCCAGCAGCTTAGCCCAATTCGAGGGCACGCAGTATTTT
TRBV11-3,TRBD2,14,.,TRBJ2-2,CASSLSGRGGELFF,TGTGCCAGCAGCCTTAGCGGGAGGGGCGGGGAGCTGTTTTTT
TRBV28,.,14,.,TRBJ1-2,CASSLIQGPYGYTF,TGTGCCAGCAGTTTAATCCAGGGGCCCTATGGCTACACCTTC
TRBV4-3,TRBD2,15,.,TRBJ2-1,CASSQDSGKNNEQFF,TGCGCCAGCAGCCAAGATAGCGGGAAGAACAATGAGCAGTTCTTC
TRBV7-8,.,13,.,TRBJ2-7,CASSRLGLHEQYF,TGTGCCAGCAGCCGTCTGGGACTCCACGAGCAGTACTTC
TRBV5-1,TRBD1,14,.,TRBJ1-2,CASSSVIQGDGYTF,TGCGCCAGCAGCTCCGTGATACAGGGGGACGGCTACACCTTC
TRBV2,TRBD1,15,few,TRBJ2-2,CAGRAGTVNTGELFF,TGTGCCGGCCGGGCCGGGACAGTGAACACCGGGGAGCTGTTTTTT
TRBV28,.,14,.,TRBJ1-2,CASSITPRQDGYTF,TGTGCCAGCAGTATCACTCCCCGACAGGATGGCTACACCTTC
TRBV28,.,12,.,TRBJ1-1,CASSLLVGEAFF,TGTGCCAGCAGTTTACTTGTTGGTGAAGCTTTCTTT
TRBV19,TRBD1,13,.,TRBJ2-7,CASSRQGTYEQYF,TGTGCCAGTAGCCGACAGGGTACCTACGAGCAGTACTTC
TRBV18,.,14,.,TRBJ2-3,CASSPLGGTDTQYF,TGTGCCAGCTCACCTCTCGGCGGCACAGATACGCAGTATTTT
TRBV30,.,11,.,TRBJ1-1,CAWSMRGWAFF,TGTGCCTGGAGCATGAGGGGGTGGGCTTTCTTT
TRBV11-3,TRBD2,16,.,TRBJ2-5,CASSPGLAGDQETQYF,TGTGCCAGCAGCCCTGGACTAGCGGGAGACCAAGAGACCCAGTACTTC
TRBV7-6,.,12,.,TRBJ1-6,CASSAGHSPLHF,TGTGCCAGTTCGGCGGGACATTCACCCCTCCACTTT
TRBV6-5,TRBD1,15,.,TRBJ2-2,CASSYEGADTGELFF,TGTGCCAGCAGTTATGAGGGGGCAGATACCGGGGAGCTGTTTTTT